One and the same sample provided the 30 T cell receptor beta chains below, sequenced in a study of T cell responses to AZD1222 COVID-19 vaccine. This table comes from immunoSEQ multiplex PCR, and its TCRdb copy is limited to in-frame clones, with some not included. This sample carries roughly 140,000 clones, 85% to 95% of them seen once, and the ten largest clones take 1.3%. The specimen was peripheral blood, collected on day 0 of AZD1222 vaccination. These receptors originate from an adult in good health.

The chain links TRBV10-1 to TRBJ2-2, with 8 bases fitting TRBD2. J gave up 1 base and V 3 bases, and 7 bases lay outside the gene matches. The CDR3 is made up of 17 amino acids. Germline assignment: CDR1 WNHNN and CDR2 SYGVQD (reference sequence). CDR3 loop: CASSDGQRERNTGELFF. The CDR3 DNA sequence: TGCGCCAGCAGTGACGGGCAGCGGGAGAGGAACACCGGGGAGCTGTTTTTT.

The J gene is TRBJ2-7, the V gene TRBV18; 7 nucleotides align to TRBD2. In germline, CDR1 is KGHSH, CDR2 LQKENI. V shed 2 bases, J shed 1 base, and the junction held 2 bases outside the gene matches. The CDR3 has 14 amino acids. CDR3 in amino acids: CASSPGAGSYEQYV. Written as DNA, the CDR3 is TGTGCCAGCTCACCAGGAGCGGGATCCTACGAGCAGTACGTC.

The chain has TRBV5-8 and TRBJ1-5, with D uncertain. The germline gives CDR1 SGHTS, CDR2 YDEGEE. This CDR3 is 13 amino acids long. Deletions cut 1 base from V and 7 bases from J, with 9 bases between. The CDR3 sequence: CASSLKQQQPQHF. CDR3 DNA sequence: TGTGCCAGCAGCTTGAAACAGCAACAGCCCCAGCATTTT. The full variable domain, completed using reference TRBV5-8 and TRBJ1-5, is EAGVTQSPTHLIKTRGQQATLRCSPISGHTSVYWYQQALGLGLQFLLWYDEGEERNRGNFPPRFSGRQFPNYSSELNVNALELEDSALYLCASSLKQQQPQHFGDGTRLSIL.

The chain uses TRBV21-1 and TRBJ2-7; no check of the table's D call, TRBD2, against the DNA was made. TRBV21-1 is noted as a pseudogene. The CDR3 has 16 residues. CDR3 bases: TGTGCCAGCAGCTTCAAGGGGACTAGCGGGTGGTACGAGCAGTACGTC. It translates to CASSFKGTSGWYEQYV.

This chain connects TRBV28 to TRBJ1-3, with a possible D match to TRBD1 (5 bases). Germline V gene sequence: CDR1 MDHEN, CDR2 SYDVKM. Deletions cut 8 bases from V and 4 bases from J, with 15 bases between. The CDR3 totals 14 residues. Here the CDR3 reads CASSPGGVGNTIYF. CDR3 nucleotide sequence: TGTGCCAGCTCCCCGGGGGGGGTCGGAAACACCATATATTTT.

This clone occurred a few times. This chain links TRBV19 with TRBJ1-5; no clear D. Trimming shortened V by 5 bases and J by 6 bases, and 17 bases separated the two germline ends. Germline CDR1 reads LNHDA; CDR2 reads SQIVND (reference sequence). The CDR3 spans 15 residues. This CDR3 is CASSRTPGVGQPQHF. For the CDR3, the DNA is TGTGCCAGTAGTCGGACCCCTGGGGTTGGTCAGCCCCAGCATTTT. Drawing the rest from reference TRBV19 and TRBJ1-5, the complete variable domain is DGGITQSPKYLFRKEGQNVTLSCEQNLNHDAMYWYRQDPGQGLRLIYYSQIVNDFQKGDIAEGYSVSREKKESFPLTVTSAQKNPTAFYLCASSRTPGVGQPQHFGDGTRLSIL.

The CDR3 region has the DNA TGCGCCAGCAGCATGACAGGGGGACGCTTTAACTATGGCTACACCTTC. Protein sequence: CASSMTGGRFNYGYTF. V gene TRBV5-1 combines with J gene TRBJ1-2, with 9 nucleotides matching TRBD1. Germline V gene sequence: CDR1 SGHRS, CDR2 YFSETQ. The CDR3 is made up of 16 amino acids. V shed 4 bases and J 1 base; nucleotides not matched to a gene: 8.

This clone has a single count. The V and J genes are TRBV7-9 and TRBJ2-1, with no clear D. There are 13 residues in the CDR3. Looked up from germline, CDR1 is SEHNR and CDR2 is FQNEAQ (reference sequence). Trimming took 1 base from V and 9 from J, leaving 10 bases between them. CDR3 sequence: CASSLGGGGEQFF. CDR3 DNA sequence: TGTGCCAGCAGCTTAGGCGGCGGTGGTGAGCAGTTCTTC.

The gene calls are TRBV20-1 and TRBJ1-6, with 7 bases matching TRBD1. V lost 3 bases, J lost 5 bases, and 10 bases stayed unmatched. CDR3 length equals 16 residues. Germline lookup yields CDR1 DFQATT and CDR2 SNEGSKA (reference sequence). The CDR3 loop reads CSASSFFGQDNSPLHF. The CDR3 region has the DNA TGCAGTGCTAGTTCTTTCTTCGGACAGGATAATTCACCCCTCCACTTT.

The V and J genes are TRBV29-1 and TRBJ1-1; D gene unclear. The CDR3 spans 12 residues. With 4 bases removed from V and 1 base from J, the gap between germline ends came to 7 bases. Germline V gene sequence: CDR1 SQVTM, CDR2 ANQGSEA. The CDR3 DNA is TGCAGCGTTGTCGGCAAGAACACTGAAGCTTTCTTT. Translation: CSVVGKNTEAFF. Full variable domain (missing parts from reference TRBV29-1 and TRBJ1-1): SAVISQKPSRDICQRGTSLTIQCQVDSQVTMMFWYRQQPGQSLTLIATANQGSEATYESGFVIDKFPISRPNLTFSTLTVSNMSPEDSSIYLCSVVGKNTEAFFGQGTRLTVV.

The chain has TRBV7-8 and TRBJ1-2; 10 bases are shared with TRBD1. This CDR3 is built from 20 residues. Germline assignment: CDR1 SGHVS and CDR2 FQNEAQ. V gave up 2 bases and J gave up 2 bases; unmatched junction bases: 17. Written as DNA, the CDR3 is TGTGCCAGCAGCTTAAAAGGGGTTTTGGACAGGGGGTTCACGAACTATGGCTACACCTTC. Amino acid sequence: CASSLKGVLDRGFTNYGYTF.

This chain joins TRBV28 and TRBJ2-3, with D perhaps TRBD1 (5 bases). Germline V gene lookup returns CDR1 MDHEN and CDR2 SYDVKM. V lost 0 bases, J lost 6 bases, and 25 bases lay in between. This CDR3 has 19 amino acids. Here the CDR3 DNA reads TGTGCCAGCAGTTTATGGGGGCGTAGGCGGAAGGGGCCCTCGGATACGCAGTATTTT. Protein sequence: CASSLWGRRRKGPSDTQYF.

This chain joins TRBV5-1 and TRBJ2-1; D call uncertain. CDR1 and CDR2 from the germline V gene are SGHRS and YFSETQ. V lost 0 bases and J 3 bases, leaving 7 bases between the germline ends. CDR3 length: 14 residues. The CDR3 DNA reads TGCGCCAGCAGCTTGGTCCAGGACTACAATGAGCAGTTCTTC. Translated, it gives CASSLVQDYNEQFF. Based on the CDR3 plus reference TRBV5-1 and TRBJ2-1, the full variable domain is KAGVTQTPRYLIKTRGQQVTLSCSPISGHRSVSWYQQTPGQGLQFLFEYFSETQRNKGNFPGRFSGRQFSNSRSEMNVSTLELGDSALYLCASSLVQDYNEQFFGPGTRLTVL.

The genes are TRBV11-2 and TRBJ2-5, with D uncertain. Germline V gene data show CDR1 as SGHAT and CDR2 as FQNNGV. This CDR3 comprises 14 residues. Trimming removed 1 base at V and 2 bases at J, with 8 bases between. This CDR3 reads CASSLALGQETQYF. The DNA for the CDR3 is TGTGCCAGCAGCTTAGCCTTGGGGCAAGAGACCCAGTACTTC.

The chain has TRBV10-2 and TRBJ1-3, with TRBD1 matching 8 bases. The ends lost 4 bases at V and 9 bases at J; junction bases unmatched: 8. Germline V lookup: CDR1 WSHSY, CDR2 SAAADI. The CDR3 extends over 14 amino acids. In DNA, the CDR3 is TGCGCCAGCAGTGCGGCAGGGGGCTTGTCCACCATATATTTT. Amino acids: CASSAAGGLSTIYF.

This chain connects TRBV2 to TRBJ1-1; D gene unclear. CDR3 length: 13 amino acids. Germline values: CDR1 SNHLY, CDR2 FYNNEI. V was clipped by 10 bases and J by 0 bases, with 12 bases between them. CDR3 DNA: TGTGCCACCGCAGCAAATCTGAACACTGAAGCTTTCTTT. Translation: CATAANLNTEAFF.

This chain uses TRBV5-6 with TRBJ2-1, with a possible D match to TRBD2 (6 bases). The length of the CDR3 is 17 residues. The germline V and J ends were trimmed by 1 base and 4 bases, with 18 bases remaining between them. Germline lookup yields CDR1 SGHDT and CDR2 YYEEEE. CDR3 DNA sequence: TGTGCCAGCAGCTTGATCGTCACGGGAGAGGGGTACAATGAGCAGTTCTTC. It codes for CASSLIVTGEGYNEQFF. Filled out from reference TRBV5-6 and TRBJ2-1, the complete variable domain reads DAGVTQSPTHLIKTRGQQVTLRCSPKSGHDTVSWYQQALGQGPQFIFQYYEEEERQRGNFPDRFSGHQFPNYSSELNVNALLLGDSALYLCASSLIVTGEGYNEQFFGPGTRLTVL.

V usage is TRBV21-1 and J usage is TRBJ1-2. TRBV21-1 is shown as a pseudogene. The CDR3 consists of 18 residues. The CDR3: CASSKRSPYGPEGYGYTF. The CDR3 DNA is TGTGCCAGCAGCAAGCGCTCACCCTACGGCCCGGAGGGGTATGGCTACACCTTC.

This clone came up once. This sequence joins TRBV28 and TRBJ1-2, with unresolved D. Germline V CDR1 and CDR2: MDHEN, SYDVKM. V was pared by 5 bases and J by 8 bases, with 12 bases between. This CDR3 region has 12 residues. This CDR3 is CASSPRARGYTF. CDR3 nucleotides: TGTGCCAGCAGTCCCCGGGCCCGGGGCTACACCTTC.

This clone has a single count. This chain links TRBV9 with TRBJ1-1; tentatively, D is TRBD1 (6 bases). Looked up from germline, CDR1 is SGDLS and CDR2 is YYNGEE. The CDR3 is 15 residues long. V shed 2 bases and J shed 3 bases, with 14 bases lying between them. As DNA, the CDR3 is TGTGCCAGCAGCGTCCAGACAGGAAGGGACACTGAAGCTTTCTTT. Protein sequence: CASSVQTGRDTEAFF.

This chain joins TRBV4-1 and TRBJ1-1; no firm D call. Trimming took 8 bases from V and 1 from J, leaving 14 bases between them. Germline V gene sequence: CDR1 MGHRA, CDR2 YSYEKL. The CDR3 contains 14 residues. CDR3 in DNA: TGCGCCAGCTCCTTGGTAGCAGGGAACACTGAAGCTTTCTTT. Residues: CASSLVAGNTEAFF.

The rearrangement links TRBV27 to TRBJ2-5; D unresolved. The CDR3 contains 13 residues. CDR1 MNHEY and CDR2 SMNVEV come from the germline V gene (reference sequence). V was shortened by 2 bases and J by 1 base, with 5 bases between the two germline ends. The CDR3 DNA reads TGTGCCAGCAGTTTAGGGCTCCAAGAGACCCAGTACTTC. Protein product: CASSLGLQETQYF.

The chain joins TRBV19 to TRBJ1-1; TRBD1 is a possible D gene (5 bases). V dropped 6 bases and J dropped 4 bases, with 21 bases sitting between them. This CDR3 comprises 16 residues. Germline V gene lookup returns CDR1 LNHDA and CDR2 SQIVND (reference sequence). The CDR3 DNA is TGTGCCAGTAGGTCCAGGCTCAACGGGGGTATCACTGAAGCTTTCTTT. It translates to CASRSRLNGGITEAFF.

This clone was observed once. The V and J genes are TRBV9 and TRBJ2-1; TRBD2 aligns across 10 bases. This CDR3 contains 16 residues. CDR1 is SGDLS and CDR2 is YYNGEE in the germline V gene. The V and J ends lost 3 bases and 5 bases, in that order; junction bases with no gene match: 8. CDR3 bases: TGTGCCAGCAGCGGCACCCGACTAGCGGGTCACAATGAGCAGTTCTTC. It specifies CASSGTRLAGHNEQFF.

The chain couples TRBV7-2 to TRBJ2-3, with 8 bases matching TRBD2. Germline-derived CDR1 and CDR2 are SGHTA and FQGNSA. V was clipped by 3 bases and J by 2 bases; unmatched bases: 4. The CDR3 is 15 amino acids. The CDR3 spells CASSLTSEYTDTQYF. The DNA of the CDR3 is TGTGCCAGCAGCTTGACTAGCGAATACACAGATACGCAGTATTTT.

This chain connects TRBV7-2 to TRBJ1-5; D perhaps matches TRBD1 (6 bases). This CDR3 is 13 amino acids long. CDR1 and CDR2 (germline): SGHTA, FQGNSA. V was shortened by 10 bases and J by 4 bases, with 14 bases between the two germline ends. The CDR3 sequence is CATIEGGNQPQHF. CDR3 DNA: TGTGCCACCATAGAAGGGGGAAATCAGCCCCAGCATTTT.

CDR3 sequence (DNA): TGTGCCAGCAGTTACGGGAGAAGGGTGGGCACTGAAGCTTTCTTT. It encodes CASSYGRRVGTEAFF. V gene TRBV6-5 combines with J gene TRBJ1-1; D unclear. The V gene lost 2 bases and the J gene lost 4 bases, with 14 bases spanning the gap. The CDR3 is 15 amino acids. Germline CDR1 and CDR2: MNHEY and SVGAGI.

The chain uses TRBV7-2 and TRBJ2-7; D might be TRBD1 (5 bases). The CDR3 totals 13 residues. V was cut by 3 bases and J by 6 bases, with 12 bases left in between. CDR1 SGHTA and CDR2 FQGNSA come from the germline V gene. The CDR3 DNA is TGTGCCAGCAGCTTCTCTCCAGGGTTCGAGCAGTACGTC. This codes for CASSFSPGFEQYV.

J is TRBJ2-2 and V is TRBV10-3, with 7 bases lining up with TRBD1. The junction had 9 bases not matched to a gene; V was cut back by 8 bases and J by 0 bases. Per the germline V gene, CDR1 is ENHRY and CDR2 is SYGVKD. The CDR3 is made up of 16 amino acids. CDR3 coding DNA: TGTGCCATCCCGGGACAGACCTTCGCGAACACCGGGGAGCTGTTTTTT. This gives the protein CAIPGQTFANTGELFF.

The chain links TRBV28 to TRBJ1-4, with TRBD1 as a possible D gene (5 bases). The CDR3 has 14 residues. CDR1 is MDHEN and CDR2 is SYDVKM in the germline V gene. V lost 3 bases and J 7 bases, leaving 12 bases between the germline ends. Here the CDR3 reads CASSFGTWGEKLFF. The CDR3 region has the DNA TGTGCCAGCAGTTTTGGGACTTGGGGTGAAAAACTGTTTTTT. The entire variable domain, with the rest obtained from reference TRBV28 and TRBJ1-4, is as follows: DVKVTQSSRYLVKRTGEKVFLECVQDMDHENMFWYRQDPGLGLRLIYFSYDVKMKEKGDIPEGYSVSREKKERFSLILESASTNQTSMYLCASSFGTWGEKLFFGSGTQLSVL.